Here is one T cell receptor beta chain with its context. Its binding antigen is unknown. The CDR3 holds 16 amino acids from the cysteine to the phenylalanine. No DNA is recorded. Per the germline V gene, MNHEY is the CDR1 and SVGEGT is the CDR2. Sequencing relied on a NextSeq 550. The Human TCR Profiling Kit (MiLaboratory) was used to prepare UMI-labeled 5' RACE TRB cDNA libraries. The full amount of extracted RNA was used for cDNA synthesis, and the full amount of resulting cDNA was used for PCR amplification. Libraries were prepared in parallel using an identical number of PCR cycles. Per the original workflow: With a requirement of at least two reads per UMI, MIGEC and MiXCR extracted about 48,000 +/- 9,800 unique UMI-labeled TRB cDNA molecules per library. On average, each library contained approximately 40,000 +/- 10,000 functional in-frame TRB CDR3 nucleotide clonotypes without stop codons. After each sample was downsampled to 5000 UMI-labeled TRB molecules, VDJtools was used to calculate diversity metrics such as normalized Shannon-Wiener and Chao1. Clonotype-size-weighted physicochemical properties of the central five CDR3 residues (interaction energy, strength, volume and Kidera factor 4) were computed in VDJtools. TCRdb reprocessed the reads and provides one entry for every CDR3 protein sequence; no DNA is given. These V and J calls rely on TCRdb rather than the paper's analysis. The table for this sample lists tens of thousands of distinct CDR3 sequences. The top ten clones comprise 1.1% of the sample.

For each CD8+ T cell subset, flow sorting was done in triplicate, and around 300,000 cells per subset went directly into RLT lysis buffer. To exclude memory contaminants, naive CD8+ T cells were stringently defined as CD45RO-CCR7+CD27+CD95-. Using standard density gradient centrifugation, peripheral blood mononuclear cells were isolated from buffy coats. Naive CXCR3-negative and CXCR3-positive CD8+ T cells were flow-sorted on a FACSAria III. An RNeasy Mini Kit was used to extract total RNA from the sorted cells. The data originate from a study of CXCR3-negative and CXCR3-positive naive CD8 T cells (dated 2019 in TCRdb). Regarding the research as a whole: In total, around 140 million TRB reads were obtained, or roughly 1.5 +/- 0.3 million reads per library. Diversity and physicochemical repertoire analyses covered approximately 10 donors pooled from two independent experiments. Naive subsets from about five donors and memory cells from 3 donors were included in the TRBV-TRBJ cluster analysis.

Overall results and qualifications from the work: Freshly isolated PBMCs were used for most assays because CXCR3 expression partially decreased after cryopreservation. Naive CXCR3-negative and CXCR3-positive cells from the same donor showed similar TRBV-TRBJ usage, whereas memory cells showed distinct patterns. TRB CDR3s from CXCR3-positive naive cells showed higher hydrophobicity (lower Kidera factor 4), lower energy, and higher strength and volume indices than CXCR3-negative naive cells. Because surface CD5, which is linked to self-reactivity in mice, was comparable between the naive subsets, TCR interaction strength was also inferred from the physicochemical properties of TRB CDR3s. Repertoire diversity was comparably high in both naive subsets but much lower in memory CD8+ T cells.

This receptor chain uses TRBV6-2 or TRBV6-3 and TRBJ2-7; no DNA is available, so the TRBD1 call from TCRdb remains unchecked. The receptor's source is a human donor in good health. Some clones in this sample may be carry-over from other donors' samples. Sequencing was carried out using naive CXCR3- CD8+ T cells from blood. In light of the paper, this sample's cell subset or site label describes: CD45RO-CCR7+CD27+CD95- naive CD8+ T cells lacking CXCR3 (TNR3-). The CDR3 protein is CASSLFRDRVNYEQYF.